The present entry profiles one T cell receptor beta chain with its context. V shed 8 bases, J shed 6 bases, and the junction held 6 bases outside the gene matches. The length of the CDR3 is 13 residues. CDR1 and CDR2 (germline): ENHRY, SYGVKD. This specimen belongs to a study of shared clonotypes between healthy human individuals. Clones were sequenced by immunoSEQ multiplex PCR, and TCRdb holds only the in-frame ones, with some missing. Here the sample spans 300,000 to 350,000 clones, about 73% being singletons. The sequenced sample consisted of memory CD4+ T cells sorted from blood. Subset noted: CD45RA-negative fraction. The gene calls are TRBV10-3 and TRBJ2-2; 7 bases align to TRBD1. The clonotype was recovered from a man aged 25-45 years in good health. DNA of the CDR3: TGTGCCATCCGGGACAGTTCATCCGGGGAGCTGTTTTTT. As protein: CAIRDSSSGELFF.